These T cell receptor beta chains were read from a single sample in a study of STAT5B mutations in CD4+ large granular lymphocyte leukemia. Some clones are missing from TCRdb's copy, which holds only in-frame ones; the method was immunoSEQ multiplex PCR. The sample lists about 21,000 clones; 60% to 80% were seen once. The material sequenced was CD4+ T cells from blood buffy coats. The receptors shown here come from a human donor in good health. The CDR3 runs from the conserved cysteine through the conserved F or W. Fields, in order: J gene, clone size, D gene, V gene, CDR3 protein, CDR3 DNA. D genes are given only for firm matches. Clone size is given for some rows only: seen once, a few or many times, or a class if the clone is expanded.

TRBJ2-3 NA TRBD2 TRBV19 CASGSGRVGTDTQYF TGTGCCAGTGGTAGCGGGAGGGTTGGCACAGATACGCAGTATTTT
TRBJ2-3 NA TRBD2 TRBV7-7 CASSAGGGTSTDTQYF TGTGCTAGCAGCGCGGGGGGGGGAACTAGCACAGATACGCAGTATTTT
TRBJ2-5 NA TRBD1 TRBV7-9 CASSLSTGGPYQETQYF TGTGCCAGCAGCTTGAGTACAGGGGGACCTTACCAAGAGACCCAGTACTTC
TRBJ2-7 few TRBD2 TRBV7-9 CASSWGLASEQYF TGTGCCAGCAGCTGGGGACTAGCGAGCGAGCAGTACTTC
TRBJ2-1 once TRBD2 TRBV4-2 CASSQERGTRGEQFF TGTGCCAGCAGCCAAGAGAGGGGGACTAGAGGTGAGCAGTTCTTC
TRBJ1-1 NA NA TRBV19 CASSSGGNTEAFF TGTGCCAGTAGTTCCGGGGGGAACACTGAAGCTTTCTTT
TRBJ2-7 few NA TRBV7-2 CASSRSRVAYEQYF TGTGCCAGCAGCCGATCCAGGGTTGCCTACGAGCAGTACTTC
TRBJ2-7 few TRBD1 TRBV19 CASSLQRQGVNYEQYF TGTGCCAGTAGCCTCCAGCGACAGGGGGTGAACTACGAGCAGTACTTC
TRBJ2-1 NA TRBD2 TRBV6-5 CASREASGSWNEQFF TGTGCCAGCCGCGAGGCTAGCGGGAGTTGGAATGAGCAGTTCTTC
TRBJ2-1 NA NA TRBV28 CASSRSEVGSYNEQFF TGTGCCAGCAGTCGTAGCGAAGTTGGATCCTACAATGAGCAGTTCTTC
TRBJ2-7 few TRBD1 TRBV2 CASIEGTAYEQYF TGTGCCAGCATCGAAGGGACAGCCTACGAGCAGTACTTC
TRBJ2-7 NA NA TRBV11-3 CASSPPYPPYEQYF TGTGCCAGCAGCCCCCCCTACCCCCCTTACGAGCAGTACTTC
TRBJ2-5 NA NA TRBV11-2 CASSLTVDGKGTQYF TGTGCCAGCAGCTTAACCGTGGACGGAAAGGGGACCCAGTACTTC
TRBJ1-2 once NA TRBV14 CASSQEAFAGGYTF TGTGCCAGCAGCCAAGAGGCCTTCGCGGGCGGCTACACCTTC
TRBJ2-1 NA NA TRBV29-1 CSVEDGRDSSYNEQFF TGCAGCGTTGAAGATGGGCGGGACAGCTCCTACAATGAGCAGTTCTTC
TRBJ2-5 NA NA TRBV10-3 CAIKPTGSETQYF TGTGCCATCAAGCCCACAGGTAGTGAGACCCAGTACTTC
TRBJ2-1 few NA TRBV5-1 CASSLASRQEQFF TGCGCCAGCAGCTTGGCCAGCCGGCAGGAGCAGTTCTTC
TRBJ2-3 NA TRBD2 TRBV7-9 CASSKEGLAGGDTQYF TGTGCCAGCAGCAAAGAGGGACTAGCGGGCGGAGATACGCAGTATTTT
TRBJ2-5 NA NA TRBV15 CATSRVSPRGETQYF TGTGCCACCAGCAGAGTTAGCCCCCGGGGAGAGACCCAGTACTTC
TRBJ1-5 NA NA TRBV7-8 CASSLAGGGSYQPQHF TGTGCCAGCAGCTTAGCCGGGGGAGGGTCCTATCAGCCCCAGCATTTT
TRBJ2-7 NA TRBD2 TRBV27 CASRGGGQPYEQYF TGTGCCAGCAGGGGCGGGGGGCAACCTTACGAGCAGTACTTC
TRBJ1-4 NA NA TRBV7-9 CASSFRPGGVEKLFF TGTGCCAGCAGCTTCCGACCAGGAGGGGTTGAAAAACTGTTTTTT
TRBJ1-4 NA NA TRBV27 CASSLRGVWDEKLFF TGTGCCAGCAGTTTAAGGGGGGTGTGGGATGAAAAACTGTTTTTT
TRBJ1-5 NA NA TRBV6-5 CASSYSGTHQPQHF TGTGCCAGCAGTTACTCTGGGACCCATCAGCCCCAGCATTTT
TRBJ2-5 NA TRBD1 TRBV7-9 CASSTGQGQETQYF TGTGCCAGCAGCACGGGACAGGGGCAAGAGACCCAGTACTTC
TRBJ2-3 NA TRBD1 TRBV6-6 CASSYGTGTDTQYF TGTGCCAGCAGTTACGGGACAGGGACAGATACGCAGTATTTT
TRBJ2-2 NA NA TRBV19 CANSIGRDRPTGELFF TGTGCCAATAGTATAGGTCGGGACCGCCCTACCGGGGAGCTGTTTTTT
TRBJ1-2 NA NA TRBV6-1 CASTQDYGYTF TGTGCCAGCACGCAGGACTATGGCTACACCTTC
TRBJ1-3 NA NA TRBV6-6 CASSGTSSGNTIYF TGTGCCAGCAGCGGAACCTCCTCTGGAAACACCATATATTTT
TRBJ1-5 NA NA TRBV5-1 CASSLEGKVNQPQHF TGCGCCAGCAGCTTGGAAGGTAAGGTAAATCAGCCCCAGCATTTT
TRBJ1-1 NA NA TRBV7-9 CASSSPSTISAFF TGTGCCAGCAGCTCTCCCTCGACTATTTCAGCTTTCTTT
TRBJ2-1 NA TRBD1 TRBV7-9 CASSFTGDTEQFF TGTGCCAGCAGCTTTACAGGGGATACTGAGCAGTTCTTC
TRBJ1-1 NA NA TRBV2 CAQGGRGAEAFF TGTGCCCAGGGAGGTCGAGGGGCTGAAGCTTTCTTT
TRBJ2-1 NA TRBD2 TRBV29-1 CSVRPGLAGNEQFF TGCAGCGTTCGTCCGGGACTAGCGGGAAATGAGCAGTTCTTC
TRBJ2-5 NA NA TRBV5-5 CASSFGGSDSETQYF TGTGCCAGCAGCTTCGGGGGTAGTGATTCAGAGACCCAGTACTTC
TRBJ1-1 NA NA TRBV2 CASRGGHLTEAFF TGTGCCAGCAGGGGGGGACACCTCACTGAAGCTTTCTTT
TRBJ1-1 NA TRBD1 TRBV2 CATQTGGGTEAFF TGTGCCACCCAAACAGGGGGCGGCACTGAAGCTTTCTTT
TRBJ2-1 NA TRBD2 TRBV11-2 CASSLTSGVNEQFF TGTGCCAGCAGCCTGACTAGCGGGGTGAATGAGCAGTTCTTC
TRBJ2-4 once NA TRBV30 CAWSVHGGPVGNIQYF TGTGCCTGGAGTGTACACGGGGGGCCTGTGGGAAACATTCAGTACTTC
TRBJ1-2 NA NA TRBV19 CASQVATGLLGYTF TGTGCCAGTCAAGTCGCGACAGGTTTGCTGGGCTACACCTTC